A single TCR beta chain is shown here with its context. Its antigen is not identified. The authors extracted RNA and reverse transcribed it into cDNA as the sequencing template. Clones were sequenced by immunoSEQ multiplex PCR, and TCRdb holds only the in-frame ones, with some missing. The sample comprises around 80,000 clones, around 54% of which are singletons, and under 6.5% rests with the top ten. The data derive from a study of CD8+ T cells in alopecia areata. Findings of the study overall: Elevated clonality characterized lesional scalp relative to normal scalp, particularly in alopecia totalis/universalis.

Individuals with alopecia areata gave both lesional scalp punch biopsies and peripheral blood for collection. The sample consisted of NKG2D-high CD8+ T cells sorted from blood. The sequence came from a human donor with alopecia areata.

In DNA, the CDR3 is TGTGCCAGCGGGGGGACGGATAGCAATCAGCCCCAGCATTTT. Its translation: CASGGTDSNQPQHF. The chain links TRBV25-1 to TRBJ1-5; possible D gene TRBD1, 5 bases. CDR1 and CDR2 (germline): MGHDK, SYGVNS. V gave up 8 bases and J gave up 0 bases, with 11 bases separating them. The CDR3 has 14 residues.